The rows below give T cell receptor beta chains drawn from one sample of a study of shared clonotypes between healthy human individuals. The protocol was immunoSEQ multiplex PCR, while the TCRdb copy is restricted to in-frame clones and leaves out a portion. Found here are some 2,500,000 clones, about 90% of them singletons; the top ten hold 0.37%. Source material: naive CD4+ T cells from PBMCs. The receptors originated from a man aged 18 to 29 in good health. Some clones in this sample may be carry-over from other donors' samples. Both conserved end residues are part of each CDR3. Fields, in order: J gene, V gene, CDR3 protein.

>TRBJ2-3|TRBV7-9
CASSQPPGRIYTDTQYF
>TRBJ2-5|TRBV12-5
CASGPSRETQYF
>TRBJ2-2|TRBV7-3
CASSLNPGTGELFF
>TRBJ1-1|TRBV15
CATSPSGNTEAFF
>TRBJ2-7|TRBV6-5
CASIPSTKSSYEQYF
>TRBJ2-7|TRBV14
CASSPRDHTSYEQYF
>TRBJ1-1|TRBV6-1
CASSVRAANTEAFF
>TRBJ1-1|TRBV6-1
CASSTRGQRNTEAFF
>TRBJ2-6|TRBV27
CASTPRSGANVLTF
>TRBJ2-3|TRBV6-6
CASSPPGDTQYF
>TRBJ1-4|TRBV9
CASSGSVQANEKLFF
>TRBJ1-5|TRBV28
CASRATSNQPQHF
>TRBJ2-3|TRBV9
CASSVQGGGTDTQYF
>TRBJ2-7|TRBV7-2
CASSLARGVAYEQYF
>TRBJ1-5|TRBV19
CASRTTNQPQHF
>TRBJ1-2|TRBV29-1
CCGGGGDYGYTF
>TRBJ1-1|TRBV6-6
CASNGQLNTEAFF
>TRBJ2-6|TRBV7-8
CASRDREEPGANVLTF
>TRBJ1-4|TRBV5-8
CASSLGTVTNEKLFF
>TRBJ1-1|TRBV7-9
CASSRQGRDTEAFF
>TRBJ1-2|TRBV7-9
CASSLVNLNGYTF
>TRBJ2-1|TRBV7-2
CASRWGAGPPYNEQFF
>TRBJ1-2|TRBV18
CASSPAGQGAYGYTF
>TRBJ2-1|TRBV6-1
CASSRTSGDEQFF
>TRBJ2-5|TRBV4-2
CASSQMTGGVETQYF
>TRBJ2-3|TRBV25-1
CASSEGRTSGRATDTQYF
>TRBJ2-7|TRBV5-1
CASSLTSAGGQYF
>TRBJ1-5|TRBV28
CASTPLVANNQPQHF
>TRBJ1-6|TRBV6-5
CASSSRDRGLSPLHF
>TRBJ1-2|TRBV19
CASSIRSRGFNGYTF
>TRBJ1-4|TRBV27
CASSSGPPEKLFF
>TRBJ2-1|TRBV7-2
CASSLNGAGIPNEQFF
>TRBJ2-5|TRBV18
CASSRGLTGAREETQYF
>TRBJ1-4|TRBV29-1
CSVDLTDEKLFF
>TRBJ2-5|TRBV28
CASSTGTGAGETQYF
>TRBJ1-4|TRBV18
CASSPDRSFEKLFF
>TRBJ2-7|TRBV5-5
CASSPADRGSYEQYF
>TRBJ1-4|TRBV5-1
CASSFWGDNEKLFF
>TRBJ1-1|TRBV5-1
CASSLQGRRNTEAFF
>TRBJ1-3|TRBV21-1
CASSFGVREPGNTIYF
>TRBJ2-3|TRBV5-1
CASSLVGQALDTQYF
>TRBJ2-5|TRBV2
CASRGTLPGTQYF